This entry lists 29 T cell receptor beta chains sequenced from one sample in a study of response to subunit inactivated influenza vaccine. Using its own MiXCR run on the RT-PCR reads, TCRdb lists one record per CDR3 protein. This sample has roughly 700,000 distinct CDR3 sequences, with 11% to 15% found just once. The sequencing here drew on PBMCs from blood, taken 14 days before vaccination. The receptors come from a man over 45 who received an inactivated influenza vaccine.

CDR3 residues: CSANREYTEAFF. The DNA for the CDR3 is TGCAGTGCTAACAGGGAGTACACTGAAGCTTTCTTT. The chain employs TRBV20-1 and TRBJ1-1; D perhaps matches TRBD1 (6 bases). This CDR3 has 12 residues. Trimming removed 4 bases from V and 3 bases from J, with 9 bases in between. CDR1 is DFQATT, CDR2 SNEGSKA, per germline (reference sequence).

This clonotype was detected only a few times. Mismatch with germline at one junction end may stem from a read error. The genes are TRBV7-7 and TRBJ2-3; tentatively, D is TRBD1 (5 bases). The CDR3 contains 17 residues. The V gene's germline CDR1 is SSHAT and CDR2 FNYEAQ (reference sequence). The CDR3 spells CASSLGQGPFGTDTQYF. The CDR3 coding sequence is TGTGCTAGCAGCTTAGGTCAGGGCCCTTTTGGCACAGATACGCAGTATTTT.

This clonotype appeared many times. The rearrangement uses TRBV6-6 and TRBJ1-2; TRBD1 agrees at 7 bases. From germline, CDR1 is MNHNY and CDR2 SVGAGI (reference sequence). The CDR3 extends over 13 amino acids. V gave up 7 bases and J gave up 6 bases; unmatched junction bases: 8. The CDR3 coding sequence is TGTGCCAGCACCGACCGAGGGGGCGATGGCTACACCTTC. Protein: CASTDRGGDGYTF.

The chain joins TRBV4-3 to TRBJ1-2; TRBD1 agrees at 8 bases. From germline, CDR1 is LGHNA and CDR2 YSLEER. CDR3 length: 15 amino acids. The trim removed 0 bases at V and 5 bases at J, leaving 5 bases unmatched. The CDR3 DNA sequence: TGCGCCAGCAGCCAAGATTCTCAGGGGGCGTATGGCTACACCTTC. This sequence encodes CASSQDSQGAYGYTF.

In its sample, this clonotype was seen a few times. CDR3 region: CASSLVLAGGPHEQYF. DNA of the CDR3: TGCGCCAGCAGCTTGGTACTAGCGGGAGGGCCCCACGAGCAGTACTTC. The chain joins TRBV5-1 to TRBJ2-7; TRBD2 matches 13 bases. V shed 0 bases, J shed 5 bases, and the junction held 5 bases outside the gene matches. Germline V gene lookup returns CDR1 SGHRS and CDR2 YFSETQ. This CDR3 has 16 amino acids.

The chain recombines TRBV12-3 or TRBV12-4 with TRBJ1-1; 9 bases map to TRBD1. The CDR3 sequence is 16 residues long. J was trimmed by 5 bases and V by 6 bases; bases with no gene match: 13. The chain's CDR3 is CASRSTGGGRETEAFF. The CDR3 DNA is TGTGCCAGCAGATCCACAGGGGGCGGAAGGGAGACTGAAGCTTTCTTT.

The chain joins TRBV11-2 to TRBJ2-1; 8 nucleotides match TRBD2. This CDR3 has 17 residues. CDR1 is SGHAT and CDR2 is FQNNGV in the germline V gene. V was clipped by 6 bases and J by 9 bases; unmatched bases: 19. The CDR3 loop is CASRRMNSGSQVFEQFF. The CDR3 nucleotides are TGTGCCAGCAGACGGATGAACAGCGGGAGTCAGGTTTTTGAGCAGTTCTTC.

This chain joins TRBV2 and TRBJ1-2; D gene ambiguous. Germline V CDR1 and CDR2: SNHLY, FYNNEI. This CDR3 is 13 amino acids long. The V and J ends lost 6 bases and 2 bases respectively, with 10 bases between them. The CDR3 loop reads CASSGRLNYGYTF. In DNA, the CDR3 is TGTGCCAGCAGCGGACGATTAAACTATGGCTACACCTTC.

This clonotype appeared once. This chain links TRBV7-8 with TRBJ2-7; 9 nucleotides line up with TRBD2. The CDR3 is made up of 15 amino acids. Germline-derived CDR1 and CDR2 are SGHVS and FQNEAQ. Germline trimming cut 4 bases from V and 4 bases from J; bases unmatched to any gene: 8. As DNA, the CDR3 is TGTGCCAGCAGCTCCAAGGGCGGGGGGGAGTACGAGCAGTACTTC. It codes for CASSSKGGGEYEQYF.

This clonotype has just a few counts. The rearrangement joins TRBV11-2 to TRBJ2-7, with D possibly being TRBD2 (5 bases). Trimming cost V 2 bases and J 2 bases, with 10 bases left between them. The CDR3 is 14 amino acids. Germline assignment: CDR1 SGHAT and CDR2 FQNNGV. This chain's CDR3 is CASSLPLVPYEQYF. DNA for the CDR3: TGTGCCAGCAGCTTACCACTAGTCCCCTACGAGCAGTACTTC.

This clonotype occurred many times. This chain uses TRBV4-2 with TRBJ1-5; weak D call: TRBD1 (6 bases). The germline V gene has CDR1 LGHNA and CDR2 YNFKEQ. The CDR3 has 15 residues. V gave up 2 bases and J gave up 4 bases, with 12 bases separating them. CDR3 protein: CASSQLGQGNQPQHF. The CDR3 region has the DNA TGTGCCAGCAGCCAACTTGGGCAGGGGAATCAGCCCCAGCATTTT.

This clonotype was detected only a few times. The J gene is TRBJ2-3, the V gene TRBV20-1; 14 bases fit TRBD2. This CDR3 region has 15 residues. Germline V gene lookup returns CDR1 DFQATT and CDR2 SNEGSKA (reference sequence). Unmatched junction bases numbered 6, after V lost 6 bases and J lost 4 bases. The CDR3 nucleotides are TGCAGTGCAATGACTAGCGGGAGGGGTCCAGATACGCAGTATTTT. It encodes CSAMTSGRGPDTQYF.

The sample holds many counts of this clonotype. The chain joins TRBV5-1 to TRBJ2-2; D not resolved. Germline V gene sequence: CDR1 SGHRS, CDR2 YFSETQ. V gave up 4 bases and J gave up 3 bases, with 13 bases separating them. The CDR3 spans 15 residues. The CDR3 nucleotides are TGCGCCAGCAGCCAATTAGCTGCGCACACCGGGGAGCTGTTTTTT. As protein: CASSQLAAHTGELFF.

The gene calls are TRBV5-1 and TRBJ2-1, with 9 bases fitting TRBD2. V lost 4 bases and J lost 9; bases outside the gene matches: 5. The CDR3 is 13 residues long. Germline lookup yields CDR1 SGHRS and CDR2 YFSETQ. Here the CDR3 reads CASSLAGLSEQFF. The CDR3 bases are TGCGCCAGCAGCCTAGCGGGACTGAGTGAGCAGTTCTTC.

About this clonotype: This could be a read error, since a much larger clone is one nucleotide away. The CDR3 here is CAIRGQRRRGNTIYF. For the CDR3, the DNA is TGTGCCATCAGGGGCCAGAGACGTAGGGGCAACACCATATATTTT. The V and J genes are TRBV10-3 and TRBJ1-3, with a possible D match to TRBD1 (5 bases). Germline V gives CDR1 ENHRY, CDR2 SYGVKD. This CDR3 region has 15 residues. V was clipped by 6 bases and J by 7 bases, with 19 bases between them.

This CDR3 reads CASSVAGTSSTDTQYF. The CDR3 nucleotides read TGTGCCAGCAGCGTAGCGGGGACTAGCTCCACAGATACGCAGTATTTT. The V call is TRBV9, the J call TRBJ2-3; 9 nucleotides align to TRBD2. The CDR3 spans 16 residues. Germline CDR1 and CDR2: SGDLS and YYNGEE. V lost 0 bases to trimming and J lost 2 bases; unmatched junction nucleotides: 4.

V is TRBV7-2 and J is TRBJ2-1; no definite D call. The CDR3 sequence is 12 residues long. Between the trimmed V and J ends, which lost 0 bases and 8 bases, there was a span of 5 bases. The germline gives CDR1 SGHTA, CDR2 FQGNSA. The CDR3 here is CASSLALYEQFF. The CDR3 DNA reads TGTGCCAGCAGCTTAGCTTTGTATGAGCAGTTCTTC. Drawing the rest from reference TRBV7-2 and TRBJ2-1, the complete variable domain is GAGVSQSPSNKVTEKGKDVELRCDPISGHTALYWYRQSLGQGLEFLIYFQGNSAPDKSGLPSDRFSAERTGGSVSTLTIQRTQQEDSAVYLCASSLALYEQFFGPGTRLTVL.

The chain employs TRBV6-2 or TRBV6-3 and TRBJ2-3; tentative D call: TRBD1 (5 bases). The V gene's germline CDR1 is MNHEY and CDR2 SVGEGT. The V end was cut by 8 bases, the J end by 3 bases, with 15 bases between. The CDR3 runs to 14 residues. The CDR3 here is CASQDSAETDTQYF. In nucleotides, the CDR3 is TGTGCCAGCCAAGACAGCGCTGAAACAGATACGCAGTATTTT.

J is TRBJ2-1 and V is TRBV18; D gene unclear. This CDR3 has 12 residues. V was shortened by 5 bases and J by 9 bases, with 11 bases between the two germline ends. From germline, CDR1 is KGHSH and CDR2 LQKENI. The CDR3 DNA sequence: TGTGCCAGCTCAGTTATAACAGTTGAGCAGTTCTTC. Protein product: CASSVITVEQFF.

The genes are TRBV20-1 and TRBJ1-1; 7 nucleotides agree with TRBD1. The CDR3 has 14 residues. With V trimmed by 1 base and J by 6 bases, 8 bases remained unmatched. CDR1 is DFQATT, CDR2 SNEGSKA, per germline (reference sequence). CDR3 region: CSARGGQANPEAFF. In DNA form, the CDR3 reads TGCAGTGCTAGAGGAGGACAGGCCAACCCTGAAGCTTTCTTT.

The gene calls are TRBV28 and TRBJ1-5; 9 bases align to TRBD1. Unmatched junction bases numbered 7, after V lost 6 bases and J lost 7 bases. CDR1 and CDR2 (germline): MDHEN, SYDVKM. The CDR3 covers 14 residues. CDR3 bases: TGTGCCAGCAGCAAAGGGACAGGGTGGCAGCCCCAGCATTTT. This gives the protein CASSKGTGWQPQHF. Combining the CDR3 with reference TRBV28 and TRBJ1-5 gives the whole variable domain DVKVTQSSRYLVKRTGEKVFLECVQDMDHENMFWYRQDPGLGLRLIYFSYDVKMKEKGDIPEGYSVSREKKERFSLILESASTNQTSMYLCASSKGTGWQPQHFGDGTRLSIL.

V gene TRBV4-3 combines with J gene TRBJ1-2; no clear D gene. CDR1 LGHNA and CDR2 YSLEER come from the germline V gene. The length of the CDR3 is 13 residues. V lost 1 base and J 10 bases, leaving 13 bases between the germline ends. CDR3 protein: CASSQGSEPVYTF. In nucleotides, the CDR3 is TGCGCCAGCAGCCAAGGCTCTGAGCCGGTCTACACCTTC.

V is TRBV2 and J is TRBJ2-7; D is undetermined. The CDR3 is made up of 12 amino acids. Germline CDR1 and CDR2: SNHLY and FYNNEI. V gave up 9 bases and J gave up 3 bases, with 12 bases separating them. Here the CDR3 reads CASTDGFYEQYF. The CDR3 DNA reads as TGTGCCAGTACAGACGGGTTCTACGAGCAGTACTTC.

This clonotype appeared many times. The rearrangement uses TRBV3-1 and TRBJ2-5; D is ambiguous. CDR3 length equals 12 residues. The germline V gene has CDR1 LGHDT and CDR2 YNNKEL (reference sequence). V dropped 1 base and J dropped 8 bases, with 8 bases sitting between them. CDR3 amino acids: CASSQGPSTQYF. For the CDR3, the DNA is TGTGCCAGCAGCCAAGGTCCGAGTACCCAGTACTTC.

This clonotype was found many times. This chain uses TRBV12-3 or TRBV12-4 with TRBJ2-7; 8 nucleotides align to TRBD2. J gave up 1 base and V 2 bases, and 1 base lay outside the gene matches. The CDR3 consists of 14 residues. The CDR3 loop reads CASSLSGRSYEQYF. DNA for the CDR3: TGTGCCAGCAGTTTAAGCGGGAGATCCTACGAGCAGTACTTC.

The chain combines TRBV6-2 or TRBV6-3 with TRBJ2-1, with D uncertain. V lost 0 bases and J 10 bases, leaving 10 bases between the germline ends. Germline V lookup: CDR1 MNHEY, CDR2 SVGEGT. The CDR3 spans 13 residues. The CDR3 spells CASSYSYGQEQFF. The CDR3 bases are TGTGCCAGCAGTTACTCGTATGGCCAAGAGCAGTTCTTC.

This chain connects TRBV7-2 to TRBJ1-2, with TRBD1 matching over 7 bases. Germline CDR1 and CDR2: SGHTA and FQGNSA. This CDR3 comprises 14 residues. Trimming cost V 3 bases and J 4 bases; bases outside gene matches: 5. CDR3 nucleotides: TGTGCCAGCAGCTTCATGGACAGGAGCTATGGCTACACCTTC. This codes for CASSFMDRSYGYTF.

In its sample, this clonotype was seen many times. The chain is built from TRBV29-1 and TRBJ2-3; no firm D call. The length of the CDR3 is 17 residues. Per the germline V gene, CDR1 is SQVTM and CDR2 is ANQGSEA. Trimming stripped 0 bases from V and 4 bases from J, with 20 bases between. CDR3 in amino acids: CSVEDQRPPWWSDTQYF. The CDR3 coding sequence is TGCAGCGTTGAAGATCAACGGCCCCCGTGGTGGTCAGATACGCAGTATTTT.

V usage is TRBV12-3 or TRBV12-4 and J usage is TRBJ2-3; 12 nucleotides align to TRBD2. CDR3 length equals 17 residues. Trimming cost V 6 bases and J 0 bases; bases outside gene matches: 7. CDR3 nucleotides: TGTGCCAGCAGCCGGAGGACTAGCGGGGTGAGCACAGATACGCAGTATTTT. The encoded protein is CASSRRTSGVSTDTQYF.